One and the same sample provided the 18 T cell receptor beta chains below, sequenced in a study of blood T cells in healthy people across ages. It was with a sample-barcoded 5' primer and a J-beta primer mix that a second PCR of roughly 6 to 12 cycles was run. MiXCR was run by TCRdb on the 5' RACE reads, yielding one entry per CDR3 protein. This sample has 1.8 million or so distinct CDR3 sequences; around 40% occur once, and the top ten carry 23%. Sequences were obtained from blood. The receptors originated from a human donor in good health.

The chain recombines TRBV3-1 with TRBJ1-2, with 9 bases identical to TRBD1. CDR3 length: 16 amino acids. Germline CDR1 LGHDT, CDR2 YNNKEL (reference sequence). V lost 4 bases, J lost 2 bases, and 8 bases stayed unmatched. The CDR3 nucleotides read TGTGCCAGCAGCCGAGAGGACAGGGGATCAAACTATGGCTACACCTTC. Protein product: CASSREDRGSNYGYTF.

The V and J genes are TRBV7-2 and TRBJ1-3; the D is unclear. The germline gives CDR1 SGHTA, CDR2 FQGNSA. Between the trimmed V and J ends, which lost 2 bases and 2 bases, there was a span of 13 bases. This CDR3 has 16 amino acids. The CDR3 sequence is CASSLIGSGAGNTIYF. The CDR3 region has the DNA TGTGCCAGCAGCTTAATCGGGTCTGGAGCTGGAAACACCATATATTTT.

The J gene is TRBJ1-2, the V gene TRBV6-2 or TRBV6-3, with TRBD1 matching 8 bases. The CDR3 has 15 amino acids. Trimming at V came to 6 bases and at J to 4 bases, leaving 10 bases not matched to a gene. Germline V CDR1 and CDR2: MNHEY, SVGEGT. The CDR3 loop is CASSLRDRSGYGYTF. For the CDR3, the DNA is TGTGCCAGCAGCCTCCGGGACAGGTCGGGCTATGGCTACACCTTC.

This clonotype was observed a few times. The J gene is TRBJ1-2, the V gene TRBV29-1, with no clear D. Germline CDR1 and CDR2: SQVTM and ANQGSEA. This CDR3 region has 11 residues. The CDR3 spells CNIQDGRGYTF. DNA for the CDR3: TGCAACATACAAGACGGCAGGGGCTACACCTTC.

The rearrangement links TRBV12-3 or TRBV12-4 to TRBJ1-2, with no clear D. CDR3 size: 15 residues. Trimming took off 5 bases at V and 2 bases at J, with 15 bases between the two ends. As DNA, the CDR3 is TGTGCCAGCAGTCACCGACGGGCCCCCAACTATGGCTACACCTTC. Amino acids: CASSHRRAPNYGYTF.

This chain joins TRBV28 and TRBJ2-1; D unresolved. CDR3 length: 16 residues. Germline CDR1 reads MDHEN; CDR2 reads SYDVKM. The V and J ends lost 1 base and 5 bases respectively, with 15 bases between them. This CDR3 reads CASSLYAQRINNEQFF. The CDR3 DNA sequence: TGTGCCAGCAGTTTATATGCTCAGAGAATAAACAATGAGCAGTTCTTC.

V usage is TRBV5-1 and J usage is TRBJ1-1; maybe TRBD1 (5 bases). Between the trimmed V and J ends, which lost 1 base and 4 bases, there was a span of 14 bases. This CDR3 region has 15 residues. The germline gives CDR1 SGHRS, CDR2 YFSETQ. The CDR3 bases are TGCGCCAGCAGCTTGTCTGGGACGCTCAGCACTGAAGCTTTCTTT. Its translation: CASSLSGTLSTEAFF.

This clonotype turned up a few times. V usage is TRBV2 and J usage is TRBJ1-2, with a tentative D call TRBD1 (5 bases). Germline assignment: CDR1 SNHLY and CDR2 FYNNEI. Trimming pared 7 bases from V and 2 bases from J, leaving 17 bases between. The CDR3 contains 15 residues. As DNA, the CDR3 is TGTGCCAGCATTCCCTGGGGGGGGACCAACTATGGCTACACCTTC. This codes for CASIPWGGTNYGYTF.

This chain connects TRBV20-1 to TRBJ2-3; 9 bases agree with TRBD2. The CDR3 loop spans 15 amino acids. The germline V gene encodes CDR1 DFQATT and CDR2 SNEGSKA (reference sequence). V was pared by 6 bases and J by 4 bases, with 11 bases of the junction left unmatched. CDR3 bases: TGCAGTGCAAGCCTCGGGCGGGGGGGCTCAGATACGCAGTATTTT. It specifies CSASLGRGGSDTQYF.

This clonotype was detected only once. This chain connects TRBV29-1 to TRBJ2-5; 7 nucleotides line up with TRBD1. Germline V lookup: CDR1 SQVTM, CDR2 ANQGSEA. The CDR3 is 12 residues long. V lost 7 bases, J lost 5 bases, and 7 bases stayed unmatched. Written as DNA, the CDR3 is TGCAGCGACAGACAGGGTTCGGAGACCCAGTACTTC. It codes for CSDRQGSETQYF.

V and J are TRBV7-2 and TRBJ2-3, with 8 nucleotides matching TRBD2. Germline CDR1 SGHTA, CDR2 FQGNSA. The V and J ends lost 6 bases and 6 bases, in that order; junction bases with no gene match: 11. CDR3 length: 15 amino acids. The CDR3 loop reads CASSNGRGALDTQYF. CDR3 sequence (DNA): TGTGCCAGCAGTAACGGGAGGGGGGCCCTGGATACGCAGTATTTT.

This clonotype was seen ten or more times. This chain uses TRBV29-1 with TRBJ2-7; no reliable D call. CDR3 length: 12 amino acids. CDR1 SQVTM and CDR2 ANQGSEA come from the germline V gene. V shed 4 bases and J shed 5 bases, with 12 bases lying between them. The DNA of the CDR3 is TGCAGCGTTGTTGTTGCTGAGGACGAGCAGTACTTC. This encodes CSVVVAEDEQYF.

This clonotype came up once. The chain has TRBV20-1 and TRBJ2-7, with TRBD1 matching 7 bases. This CDR3 contains 15 residues. After removal of 6 bases from V and 7 bases from J, the junction contained 18 bases not matched to a gene. Germline CDR1 reads DFQATT; CDR2 reads SNEGSKA (reference sequence). This CDR3 is CSADFRDSSHREQYF. The CDR3 nucleotides are TGCAGTGCAGACTTTCGGGACAGCTCCCATCGGGAGCAGTACTTC.

A note on this clonotype: A junction end diverges from the germline sequence, so it may reflect a read error. This rearrangement joins TRBV5-4 to TRBJ2-5; D call uncertain. This CDR3 comprises 13 residues. Germline V lookup: CDR1 SGHNT, CDR2 YYREEE (reference sequence). CDR3 residues: CASSLEWKETQYF. DNA for the CDR3: TGCGCCAGCAGCTTGGAATGGAAAGAGACCCAGTACTTC. Filled out from reference TRBV5-4 and TRBJ2-5, the complete variable domain reads ETGVTQSPTHLIKTRGQQVTLRCSSQSGHNTVSWYQQALGQGPQFIFQYYREEENGRGNFPPRFSGLQFPNYSSELNVNALELDDSALYLCASSLEWKETQYFGPGTRLLVL.

This rearrangement joins TRBV20-1 to TRBJ2-3; the match to TRBD2 covers 10 bases. J lost 2 bases, V lost 0 bases, and 5 bases had no gene match. This CDR3 contains 16 residues. From germline, CDR1 is DFQATT and CDR2 SNEGSKA (reference sequence). The CDR3 sequence: CSARDRGTSVTDTQYF. CDR3 coding DNA: TGCAGTGCTAGAGATCGGGGGACTAGCGTCACAGATACGCAGTATTTT.

The rearrangement uses TRBV6-2 or TRBV6-3 and TRBJ2-5, with TRBD1 matching over 8 bases. Germline V gene sequence: CDR1 MNHEY, CDR2 SVGEGT. The CDR3 contains 14 residues. V shed 6 bases, J shed 2 bases, and the junction held 5 bases outside the gene matches. The DNA for the CDR3 is TGTGCCAGCAGCGGACAGGGTTCACAAGAGACCCAGTACTTC. It translates to CASSGQGSQETQYF.

Concerning this clonotype itself: The junction differs from germline at one of its ends, possibly a read error. In DNA, the CDR3 is TGTGCCAGCAGCCCGGGGAATGGGCAGTTCTTC. Translating gives CASSPGNGQFF. This chain uses TRBV7-2 with TRBJ2-1, with D perhaps TRBD2 (5 bases). The CDR3 has 11 residues. Germline V lookup: CDR1 SGHTA, CDR2 FQGNSA. Looking up the rest from reference TRBV7-2 and TRBJ2-1 gives the full variable domain: GAGVSQSPSNKVTEKGKDVELRCDPISGHTALYWYRQSLGQGLEFLIYFQGNSAPDKSGLPSDRFSAERTGGSVSTLTIQRTQQEDSAVYLCASSPGNGQFFGPGTRLTVL.

The rearrangement links TRBV6-1 to TRBJ1-2, with D uncertain. V was trimmed by 2 bases and J by 6 bases, leaving 13 bases between them. Germline values: CDR1 MNHNS, CDR2 SASEGT. The CDR3 contains 14 residues. The DNA of the CDR3 is TGTGCCAGCAGTGAAACGGATGGGATCGATGGCTACACCTTC. Translation gives CASSETDGIDGYTF.